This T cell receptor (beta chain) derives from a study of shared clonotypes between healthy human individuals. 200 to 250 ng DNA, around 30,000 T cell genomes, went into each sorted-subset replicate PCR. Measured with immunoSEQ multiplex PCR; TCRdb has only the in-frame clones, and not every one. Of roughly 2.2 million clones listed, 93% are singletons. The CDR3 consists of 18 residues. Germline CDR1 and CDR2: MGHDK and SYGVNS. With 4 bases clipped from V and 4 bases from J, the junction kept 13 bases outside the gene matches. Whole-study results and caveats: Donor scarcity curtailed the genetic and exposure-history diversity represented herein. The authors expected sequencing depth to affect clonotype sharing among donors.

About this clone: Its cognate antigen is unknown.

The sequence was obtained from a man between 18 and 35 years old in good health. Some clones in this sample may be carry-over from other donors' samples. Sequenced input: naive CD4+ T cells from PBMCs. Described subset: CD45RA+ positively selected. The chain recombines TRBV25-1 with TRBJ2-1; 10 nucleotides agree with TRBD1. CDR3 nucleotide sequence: TGTGCCAGCAGTGGACGGGACAGGGGACTTGCCTTTTACAATGAGCAGTTCTTC. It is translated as CASSGRDRGLAFYNEQFF.